These 2 T cell receptor beta chains were sequenced from one sample in a study of blood T cell repertoires in COVID-19. Sequencing was performed with immunoSEQ multiplex PCR; in TCRdb, only in-frame clones are kept and a portion is missing. The table lists fewer than 250,000 clones, around 90% of them singletons. Sequenced: peripheral blood. Receptors originate from a man aged 25-45 years with COVID-19, enrolled during active disease.

The gene calls are TRBV12-3 or TRBV12-4 and TRBJ1-2; 8 bases map to TRBD1. The CDR3 is made up of 12 amino acids. V was pared by 6 bases and J by 7 bases, with 4 bases of the junction left unmatched. Here the CDR3 reads CASSLQGVGYTF. The DNA for the CDR3 is TGTGCCAGCAGCCTACAGGGGGTTGGCTACACCTTC.

The V and J genes are TRBV6-2 or TRBV6-3 and TRBJ1-2; D not certain. In germline, CDR1 is MNHEY, CDR2 SVGEGT. The CDR3 runs to 13 residues. Between the trimmed V and J ends, which lost 0 bases and 6 bases, there was a span of 8 bases. The CDR3 DNA is TGTGCCAGCAGTTACTCAGGGAGTAATGGCTACACCTTC. Encoded protein: CASSYSGSNGYTF.